The sequence of this T cell receptor (beta chain) was determined in a study of blood T cell repertoires in COVID-19 (dated by TCRdb to 2019 to 2021). For context, the study as a whole: Collaborator samples came from the United States, Italy and Spain and covered acute and convalescent phases of COVID-19. The repertoires were released in a freely available public database intended as a resource for research on the immune response to SARS-CoV-2. The samples were drawn from the first 160 participants of the ongoing ImmuneRACE study and from over 950 subjects provided by 6 global collaborators. A de-identified subject ID, COVID-19 status, age in years and sex were almost always included in the sample metadata. Where available, HLA class I and class II types were obtained from metadata supplied by the sample provider rather than from assay-based typing. The dataset comprised deeply sampled blood TCRbeta repertoires from subjects exposed to, actively infected with, or recovered from COVID-19. The prospective study material was composed of cDNA or gDNA derived from T cells, B-cell-depleted T cells, or PBMCs. General findings and caveats noted by the study authors: Clinical and demographic metadata were provided uncurated, with the amount varying by source and participant.

TCRbeta CDR3 regions were amplified from genomic DNA using the immunoSEQ Assay, a bias-controlled multiplex PCR. The paper's processing steps were these. Nucleated cell counts per sample were estimated from amplification of reference gene primers within the assay. To quantify the absolute abundance of each unique TCRbeta CDR3 rearrangement, sequence reads were collapsed and filtered. For each sample, productive Simpson clonality was calculated as the square root of Simpson's diversity index over productive rearrangements. The source is immuneACCESS, and TCRdb retained only in-frame sequences with V and J called. Part of the clones is not carried over; for the studies checked, unresolved V genes explain less than half of this, and the remainder is unexplained. The V and J calls and the clone size are those of that table, but D and trimming were determined from the DNA. The sample table contains under 60,000 clones; only one count was recorded for approximately 82% of them. The top ten hold roughly 4% of the sample.

For CDR1 and CDR2, the germline V gene lists SGHDT and YYEEEE. The CDR3 measures 15 amino acids from cysteine to phenylalanine. The entry retains the CDR3 DNA only, 45 bases that are in frame from base 1. Trimming takes 6 bases from V and 2 bases from J, and the germline ends sit 17 bases apart. As regards this clone: The antigen this receptor binds is unknown. Base quality data are lacking; no much larger clone is found one base away.

Each collaborating institution followed its own protocols to collect whole blood in K2EDTA tubes. For TCRbeta analysis, collaborator samples were shipped as frozen whole blood, as isolated PBMCs, or as DNA extracted from either sample type. This TCR was recovered from a man aged 55 to 70 with acute or convalescent COVID-19. Recombination connected TRBV5-6 to TRBJ2-5; D gene: possibly TRBD1, on 6 matching bases. Sequencing input: peripheral blood. CDR3 region: CASTIGQPGQETQYF. The DNA sequence is as follows: TGTGCCAGCACCATTGGACAGCCCGGACAAGAGACCCAGTACTTC.